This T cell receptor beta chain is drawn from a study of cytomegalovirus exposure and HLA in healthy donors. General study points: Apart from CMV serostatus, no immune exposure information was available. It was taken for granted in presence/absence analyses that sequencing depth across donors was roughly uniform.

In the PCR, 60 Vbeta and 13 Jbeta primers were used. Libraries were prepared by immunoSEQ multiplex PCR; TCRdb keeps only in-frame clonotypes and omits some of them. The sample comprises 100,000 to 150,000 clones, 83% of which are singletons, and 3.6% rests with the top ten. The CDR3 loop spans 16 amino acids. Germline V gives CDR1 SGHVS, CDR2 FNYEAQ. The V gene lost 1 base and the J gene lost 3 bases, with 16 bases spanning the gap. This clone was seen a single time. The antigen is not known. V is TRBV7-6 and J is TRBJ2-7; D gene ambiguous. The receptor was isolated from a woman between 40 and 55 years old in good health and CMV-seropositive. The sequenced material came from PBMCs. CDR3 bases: TGTGCCAGCAGCTTAGAAGTTCGGCAAGACAACTACGAGCAGTACTTC. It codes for CASSLEVRQDNYEQYF.